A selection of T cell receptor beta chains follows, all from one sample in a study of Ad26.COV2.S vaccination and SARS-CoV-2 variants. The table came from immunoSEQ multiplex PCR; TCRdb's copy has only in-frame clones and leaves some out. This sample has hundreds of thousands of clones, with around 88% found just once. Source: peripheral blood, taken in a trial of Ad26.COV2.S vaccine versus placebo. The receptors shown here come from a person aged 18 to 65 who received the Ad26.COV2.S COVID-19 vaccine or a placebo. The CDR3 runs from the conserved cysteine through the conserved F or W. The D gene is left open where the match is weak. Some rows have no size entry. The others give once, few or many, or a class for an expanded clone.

DNA: TGTGCCACCAGTGTTGGGGCAGGGTATGGCTACACCTTC
CDR3: CATSVGAGYGYTF
J: TRBJ1-2
size: NA
V: TRBV24-1
D: NA

DNA: TGCGCCAGCGGGCAGGGACTAGCTGGCGGCGAGCAGTACTTC
CDR3: CASGQGLAGGEQYF
J: TRBJ2-7
size: many
V: TRBV5-1
D: TRBD2

DNA: TGTGCCAGCAGTTTACTGGCGGGAGAGGCCACAGATACGCAGTATTTT
CDR3: CASSLLAGEATDTQYF
J: TRBJ2-3
size: NA
V: TRBV28
D: TRBD2

DNA: TGTGCCAGCAGCCAAGACCGAATGAACACTGAAGCTTTCTTT
CDR3: CASSQDRMNTEAFF
J: TRBJ1-1
size: NA
V: TRBV3-1/TRBV3-2
D: NA

DNA: TGTGCCAGCAGGGGGGGTCAAGGTGAAAAACTGTTTTTT
CDR3: CASRGGQGEKLFF
J: TRBJ1-4
size: NA
V: TRBV2
D: NA

DNA: TGCAGCGTGGAATCAGGGCCCACAGATACGCAGTATTTT
CDR3: CSVESGPTDTQYF
J: TRBJ2-3
size: NA
V: TRBV29-1
D: NA

DNA: TGTGCCAGCAGTTACGGCCAAGAGACCCAGTACTTC
CDR3: CASSYGQETQYF
J: TRBJ2-5
size: NA
V: TRBV6-2/TRBV6-3
D: NA

DNA: TGTGCCAGCAGTATGGGGGGCAGACAGTACAATGAGCAGTTCTTC
CDR3: CASSMGGRQYNEQFF
J: TRBJ2-1
size: NA
V: TRBV27
D: NA

DNA: TGTGCCAGCAGCCAAGATGTGGGGACAGCCTATGGCTACACCTTC
CDR3: CASSQDVGTAYGYTF
J: TRBJ1-2
size: NA
V: TRBV3-1/TRBV3-2
D: TRBD1

DNA: TGTGCCAGCAGCGTAGGCGCGGTGAACACCGGGGAGCTGTTTTTT
CDR3: CASSVGAVNTGELFF
J: TRBJ2-2
size: NA
V: TRBV9
D: NA

DNA: TGTGCCAGCAGCTTTAGTCTCGGGGGCTCGAACACTGAAGCTTTCTTT
CDR3: CASSFSLGGSNTEAFF
J: TRBJ1-1
size: NA
V: TRBV7-6
D: NA

DNA: TGTGCCAGCAGTCACCGGGACACTAGAAGGGCTAATGAAAAACTGTTTTTT
CDR3: CASSHRDTRRANEKLFF
J: TRBJ1-4
size: NA
V: TRBV6-2/TRBV6-3
D: NA

DNA: TGCGCCAGCAGCCAAGATGAGGGCAGGGGCCCATACGAGCAGTACTTC
CDR3: CASSQDEGRGPYEQYF
J: TRBJ2-7
size: NA
V: TRBV4-3
D: NA

DNA: TGTGCCAGCACCTTTGGGGGACATCCTGGAAACACCATATATTTT
CDR3: CASTFGGHPGNTIYF
J: TRBJ1-3
size: NA
V: TRBV6-6
D: NA

DNA: TGTGCCAGTAGTATAGCAATCAATCAGCCCCAGCATTTT
CDR3: CASSIAINQPQHF
J: TRBJ1-5
size: few
V: TRBV19
D: NA

DNA: TGTGCCACCAGTCGGGCGCCTTTGTACAATGAGCAGTTCTTC
CDR3: CATSRAPLYNEQFF
J: TRBJ2-1
size: NA
V: TRBV19
D: NA

DNA: TGTGCCAGCAGTCATGGACAGGGCTTCCTCGAAAAACTGTTTTTT
CDR3: CASSHGQGFLEKLFF
J: TRBJ1-4
size: NA
V: TRBV6-5
D: TRBD1

DNA: TGTGCCACCTCTGACTCTTCCGGGACAGGGGGCATCGGGGAGCTGTTTTTT
CDR3: CATSDSSGTGGIGELFF
J: TRBJ2-2
size: NA
V: TRBV6-4
D: TRBD1

DNA: TGCGCCAGCAGCCAAGTTAGTCAGGGGAACACTGAAGCTTTCTTT
CDR3: CASSQVSQGNTEAFF
J: TRBJ1-1
size: NA
V: TRBV4-3
D: NA

DNA: TGTGCCAGTTGGGGACAGGCGACCTATGGCTACACCTTC
CDR3: CASWGQATYGYTF
J: TRBJ1-2
size: NA
V: TRBV19
D: TRBD1

DNA: TGTGCCAGCAGCTTCCCGGGACTAGCGAAAAGGAATGAGCAGTTCTTC
CDR3: CASSFPGLAKRNEQFF
J: TRBJ2-1
size: NA
V: TRBV12-1
D: NA

DNA: TGTGCCCACACTCCCGGGGGTATAGGACCAGATACGCAGTATTTT
CDR3: CAHTPGGIGPDTQYF
J: TRBJ2-3
size: NA
V: TRBV28
D: NA

DNA: TGTGCCAGCAGGACGGACGGCCCTCCCGGCCCCTCAGAGACCCAGTACTTC
CDR3: CASRTDGPPGPSETQYF
J: TRBJ2-5
size: NA
V: TRBV2
D: NA

DNA: TGTGCCAGCAGCTCCATCAGCCGGGCCGTGGCTTTCTTT
CDR3: CASSSISRAVAFF
J: TRBJ1-1
size: NA
V: TRBV7-9
D: NA

DNA: TGTGCCAGCAGAGTTAGTGAGACCCAGTACTTC
CDR3: CASRVSETQYF
J: TRBJ2-5
size: NA
V: TRBV2
D: NA

DNA: TGTGCCAGCAGGACAGGGGGCGCCAATAATCAGCCCCAGCATTTT
CDR3: CASRTGGANNQPQHF
J: TRBJ1-5
size: NA
V: TRBV28
D: TRBD1

DNA: TGCAGCGTTGGGGTAGGACGGTATGGAAACACCATATATTTT
CDR3: CSVGVGRYGNTIYF
J: TRBJ1-3
size: NA
V: TRBV29-1
D: NA